This TCR beta chain appears in the sequencing data of a study of blood T cell repertoires in COVID-19. Overall study: Some COVID-19 samples were acute and others convalescent; all came from the United States, Italy and Spain. Sample material is recorded as cDNA or gDNA derived from T cells, B-cell-depleted T cells, or PBMCs.

In the source study's methods: Estimated nucleated cell counts came from reference gene primer amplification. Assay: immunoSEQ multiplex PCR; the TCRdb copy retains only in-frame clones and omits some. V and J calls and clone size follow that table, whereas D and trimming were derived from the DNA. The table has about 110,000 clones, over 80% seen once. Material for sequencing was peripheral blood. The sequence came from a woman aged 70-85 years with acute or convalescent COVID-19.

In nucleotides, the CDR3 is TGTGCCAGCAGTTCTTTGAGGACTTCTGGAAACACCATATATTTT. Translation gives CASSSLRTSGNTIYF. The chain recombines TRBV28 with TRBJ1-3; D is undetermined. CDR3 length: 15 residues. V shed 4 bases and J shed 1 base, with 11 bases lying between them. Germline values: CDR1 MDHEN, CDR2 SYDVKM.